The text below deals with one TCR beta chain. What antigen it recognizes has not been identified. No base-level quality is on record; no much larger clone is a single base apart. One collaborating source in Seattle enrolled patients during active infection and followed them longitudinally through the course of disease. Collaborating institutions collected whole blood in K2EDTA tubes following their own protocols. For TCRbeta analysis, collaborators shipped samples as frozen whole blood, isolated PBMCs, or DNA extracted from either of those sample types. The immunoSEQ Assay, a bias-controlled multiplex PCR, was used to amplify TCRbeta CDR3 regions from genomic DNA. As for the authors' bioinformatics: Nucleated cell counts per sample were estimated from amplification of reference gene primers within the assay. Sequence reads were collapsed and filtered to measure the absolute abundance of every unique TCRbeta CDR3 rearrangement. For each sample, productive Simpson clonality was calculated by taking the square root of Simpson's diversity index across productive rearrangements. This immuneACCESS table, as held by TCRdb, lists in-frame sequences with V and J called but not all clones. Of the missing ones, under half trace to an unresolved V gene in checked studies; the others have no known cause. V and J calls and clone size follow that table, whereas D and trimming were derived from the DNA. Across this sample there are about 180,000 clones, with about 81% seen only once. About 10% of the sample rests with the top ten.

The data belong to a study of blood T cell repertoires in COVID-19 (TCRdb year 2020). Regarding the complete study: Samples from collaborators originated in the United States, Italy and Spain and spanned both the acute and convalescent phases of COVID-19. The prospective study material was composed of cDNA or gDNA derived from T cells, B-cell-depleted T cells, or PBMCs. Deeply sampled blood TCRbeta repertoires from subjects exposed to, actively infected with, or recovered from COVID-19 were included in the dataset. The repertoires were released in a freely available public database meant as a resource for research on the immune response to SARS-CoV-2. The samples were drawn from the first 160 participants of the ongoing ImmuneRACE study and from about 1,200 subjects provided by 6 global collaborators. A de-identified subject ID, COVID-19 status, age in years and sex were almost always included in the sample metadata. HLA class I and class II types, where available, came from metadata supplied by the sample provider rather than from assay-based typing. What the research found in general, with its limitations: The amount of clinical and demographic metadata varied by source and participant and was provided uncurated.

The sequence was obtained from a woman of 80 years or more with COVID-19, enrolled during active disease. The specimen sequenced was peripheral blood.

The sequenced DNA is TGTGCCAGCAGCTTAGCGACAGGGGGCATCGGGGAGCTGTTTTTT. Translated, it reads CASSLATGGIGELFF. Recombination linked TRBV7-9 to TRBJ2-2; TRBD1 matches 10 bases in the middle. From the cysteine up to the phenylalanine, the CDR3 has a length of 15 residues. Kept here is only the CDR3 DNA, which spans 45 bases and is read in frame from base 1. Ends trimmed: V by 0 bases, J by 7 bases; bases unmatched to a gene: 2. CDR1 and CDR2, looked up from the germline V gene (reference sequence), are SEHNR and FQNEAQ.